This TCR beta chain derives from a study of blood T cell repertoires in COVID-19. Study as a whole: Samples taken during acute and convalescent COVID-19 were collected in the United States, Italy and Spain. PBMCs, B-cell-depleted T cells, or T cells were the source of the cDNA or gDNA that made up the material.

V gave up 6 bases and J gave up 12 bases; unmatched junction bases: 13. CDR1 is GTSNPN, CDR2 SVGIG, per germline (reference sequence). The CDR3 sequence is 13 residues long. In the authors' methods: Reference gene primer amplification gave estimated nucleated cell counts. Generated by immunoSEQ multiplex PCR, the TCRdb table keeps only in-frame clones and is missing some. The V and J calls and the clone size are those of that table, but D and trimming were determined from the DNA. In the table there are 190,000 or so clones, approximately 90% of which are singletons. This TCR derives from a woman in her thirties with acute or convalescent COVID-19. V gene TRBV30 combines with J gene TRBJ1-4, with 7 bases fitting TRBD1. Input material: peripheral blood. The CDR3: CACHPGTVKELFF. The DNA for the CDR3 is TGTGCCTGCCACCCGGGGACAGTAAAAGAACTGTTTTTT.